The rows below give T cell receptor beta chains drawn from one sample of a study of identical twins. Using its own MiXCR run on the 5' RACE reads, TCRdb lists one record per CDR3 protein. The table shows 200,000 or so distinct CDR3 sequences, with 6.5% to 8.5% occurring only once. These records were also assigned to another study, of yellow fever vaccine responses in identical twins.

Sequencing input: memory (CD45RO+) T cells sorted from blood. The source of these receptors is a woman younger than 30 in good health. Each CDR3 is given with its conserved first and last residue. D genes are given only for firm matches. Rows may omit the clone size; those that give it use once, few, many or a size class.

TRBD1 | TRBJ2-1 | TRBV20-1 | few | TGCAGTGCTAGATCGGACAGGGGCATTTATGAGCAGTTCTTC | CSARSDRGIYEQFF
NA | TRBJ1-1 | TRBV7-9 | many | TGTGCCAGCAGCTCCCGGGCAGCGAACACTGAAGCTTTCTTT | CASSSRAANTEAFF
TRBD2 | TRBJ2-3 | TRBV11-2 | many | TGTGCCAGCAGCCCAAGACTAGCGGGGAGCCTCACAGATACGCAGTATTTT | CASSPRLAGSLTDTQYF
NA | TRBJ2-7 | TRBV6-1 | NA | TGTGCCAGCAGTCCCCTCCTGGAAGGGCCTCCCTACGAGCAGTACTTC | CASSPLLEGPPYEQYF
NA | TRBJ1-2 | TRBV6-5 | many | TGTGCCAGCAGTTACGGAGGGTCGGGTGGCTACACCTTC | CASSYGGSGGYTF
NA | TRBJ2-1 | TRBV6-1 | many | TGTGCCAGCAGCACCTATAGAGGGGCTGAGCAGTTCTTC | CASSTYRGAEQFF
NA | TRBJ1-1 | TRBV7-3 | NA | TGTGCCAGCAGGTTTTCGGGGAACACTGAAGCTTTCTTT | CASRFSGNTEAFF
NA | TRBJ2-7 | TRBV5-1 | NA | TGCGCCAGCAGCTTGGGTAGCGCGGGCTCCTACGAGCAGTACTTC | CASSLGSAGSYEQYF
TRBD2 | TRBJ2-2 | TRBV10-3 | many | TGTGCCACCCGGGGACTAGCGGAGACGAACACCGGGGAGCTGTTTTTT | CATRGLAETNTGELFF
NA | TRBJ2-7 | TRBV12-3/TRBV12-4 | many | TGTGCCAGCAGTACTGGGCGGTACGAGCAGTACTTC | CASSTGRYEQYF
TRBD1 | TRBJ2-1 | TRBV11-2 | few | TGTGCCAGCAGCGTCGACAGGGAAGGAAATGAGCAGTTCTTC | CASSVDREGNEQFF
NA | TRBJ1-5 | TRBV6-6 | few | TGTGCCAGCAGTTACGGGTCGGAGCAGCCCCAGCATTTT | CASSYGSEQPQHF
NA | TRBJ2-5 | TRBV30 | NA | TGTGCCTGGAACGCAGGGTTACGGGATGAAGAGACCCAGTACTTC | CAWNAGLRDEETQYF
TRBD1 | TRBJ1-2 | TRBV7-2 | many | TGTGCCAGCAGCTTATGGGCAGGGGGAGTGGATGGCTACACCTTC | CASSLWAGGVDGYTF
TRBD2 | TRBJ2-1 | TRBV2 | NA | TGTGCCAGCAGAAGACTAGCCTCCTACAATGAGCAGTTCTTC | CASRRLASYNEQFF
TRBD2 | TRBJ2-1 | TRBV29-1 | many | TGCAGCGTGCGCGGGGGACTAGCGGGCAACAATGAGCAGTTCTTC | CSVRGGLAGNNEQFF
TRBD1 | TRBJ2-6 | TRBV11-2 | NA | TGTGCCAGCAGCTTAGGGGCGGACAGGTCGCGCTCTGGGGCCAACGTCCTGACTTTC | CASSLGADRSRSGANVLTF
NA | TRBJ2-3 | TRBV11-2 | many | TGTGCCAGCAGCTTACCGGGGTCCCCAACGCAGTATTTT | CASSLPGSPTQYF
NA | TRBJ2-2 | TRBV9 | many | TGTGCCAGCAGCGTAGAACTCAACGGGCCCGGGGAGCTGTTTTTT | CASSVELNGPGELFF
TRBD1 | TRBJ2-5 | TRBV11-2 | NA | TGTGCCAGCAGCCTTCTACCCGGGACAGGGGGAGAGACCCAGTACTTC | CASSLLPGTGGETQYF
NA | TRBJ2-4 | TRBV5-1 | NA | TGCGCCAGCAGCTTGAGCAGCGGAAGAGCCGCCAAAAACATTCAGTACTTC | CASSLSSGRAAKNIQYF
TRBD2 | TRBJ2-3 | TRBV20-1 | many | TGCAGTGCTAGAGATCCGAGGACTAGCGGCACAGATACGCAGTATTTT | CSARDPRTSGTDTQYF
NA | TRBJ2-2 | TRBV12-3/TRBV12-4 | many | TGTGCCAGCAGTTTGAGGATCGGGGAGCTGTTTTTT | CASSLRIGELFF
NA | TRBJ2-1 | TRBV10-3 | NA | TGTGCCATCAGTGACCGGGAGTCGAATGAGCAGTTCTTC | CAISDRESNEQFF
NA | TRBJ2-2 | TRBV11-1 | few | TGTGCCAGCAGCTTAGAGGGTGCCGGGGAGCTGTTTTTT | CASSLEGAGELFF
TRBD1 | TRBJ2-7 | TRBV7-9 | few | TGTGCCAGCAGCTTATATGGGCAGGGGGCGTACGAGCAGTACTTC | CASSLYGQGAYEQYF
TRBD1 | TRBJ2-5 | TRBV5-1 | NA | TGCGCCAGCAGCTTGGCTGGGACAGGGACTGAGACCCAGTACTTC | CASSLAGTGTETQYF